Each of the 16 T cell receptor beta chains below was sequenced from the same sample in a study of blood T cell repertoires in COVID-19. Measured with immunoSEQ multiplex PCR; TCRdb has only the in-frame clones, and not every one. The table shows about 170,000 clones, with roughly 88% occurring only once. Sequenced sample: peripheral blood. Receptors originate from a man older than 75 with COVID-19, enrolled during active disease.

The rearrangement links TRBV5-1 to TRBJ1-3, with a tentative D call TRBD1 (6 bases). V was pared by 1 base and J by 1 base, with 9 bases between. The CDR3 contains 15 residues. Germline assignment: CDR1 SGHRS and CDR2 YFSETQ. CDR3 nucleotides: TGCGCCAGCAGCTTGACAGGGATGTCTGGAAACACCATATATTTT. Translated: CASSLTGMSGNTIYF.

Here the CDR3 reads CASSKTITGGSYNSPLHF. CDR3 bases: TGTGCCAGTAGCAAAACTATTACGGGTGGCTCCTATAATTCACCCCTCCACTTT. The chain recombines TRBV19 with TRBJ1-6; unclear D gene. The V end was cut by 6 bases, the J end by 0 bases, with 18 bases between. The CDR3 loop spans 18 amino acids. Germline CDR1 and CDR2: LNHDA and SQIVND (reference sequence). Based on the CDR3 plus reference TRBV19 and TRBJ1-6, the full variable domain is DGGITQSPKYLFRKEGQNVTLSCEQNLNHDAMYWYRQDPGQGLRLIYYSQIVNDFQKGDIAEGYSVSREKKESFPLTVTSAQKNPTAFYLCASSKTITGGSYNSPLHFGNGTRLTVT.

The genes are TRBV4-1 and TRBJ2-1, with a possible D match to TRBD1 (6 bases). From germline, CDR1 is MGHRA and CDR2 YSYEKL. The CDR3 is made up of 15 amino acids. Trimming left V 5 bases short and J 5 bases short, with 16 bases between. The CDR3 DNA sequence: TGCGCCAGCAGCTCCCATGGGGGCCCTGACAATGAGCAGTTCTTC. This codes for CASSSHGGPDNEQFF.

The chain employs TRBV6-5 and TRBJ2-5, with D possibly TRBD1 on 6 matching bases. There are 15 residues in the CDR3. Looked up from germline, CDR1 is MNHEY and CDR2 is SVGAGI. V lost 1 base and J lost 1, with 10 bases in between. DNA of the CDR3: TGTGCCAGCAGTTACTATGGACAGAGCCAAGAGACCCAGTACTTC. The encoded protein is CASSYYGQSQETQYF.

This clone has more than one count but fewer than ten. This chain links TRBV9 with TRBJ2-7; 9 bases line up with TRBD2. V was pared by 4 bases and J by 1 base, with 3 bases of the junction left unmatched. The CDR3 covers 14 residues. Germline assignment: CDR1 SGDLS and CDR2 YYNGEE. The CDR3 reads CASSPSGRSYEQYF. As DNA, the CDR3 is TGTGCCAGCAGCCCCAGCGGGAGGTCCTACGAGCAGTACTTC. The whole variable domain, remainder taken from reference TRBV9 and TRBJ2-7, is DSGVTQTPKHLITATGQRVTLRCSPRSGDLSVYWYQQSLDQGLQFLIQYYNGEERAKGNILERFSAQQFPDLHSELNLSSLELGDSALYFCASSPSGRSYEQYFGPGTRLTVT.

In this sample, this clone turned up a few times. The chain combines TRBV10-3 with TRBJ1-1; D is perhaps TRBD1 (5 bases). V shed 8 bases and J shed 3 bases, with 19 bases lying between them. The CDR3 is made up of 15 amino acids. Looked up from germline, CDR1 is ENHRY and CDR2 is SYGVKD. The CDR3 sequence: CAIGEFGGPDTEAFF. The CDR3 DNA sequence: TGTGCCATCGGGGAGTTCGGGGGACCCGACACTGAAGCTTTCTTT.

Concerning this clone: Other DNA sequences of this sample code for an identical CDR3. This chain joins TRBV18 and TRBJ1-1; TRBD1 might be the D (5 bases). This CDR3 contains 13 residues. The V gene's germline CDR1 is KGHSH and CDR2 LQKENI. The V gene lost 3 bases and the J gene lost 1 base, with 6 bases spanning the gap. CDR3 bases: TGTGCCAGCTCACCCCAGGGGAACACTGAAGCTTTCTTT. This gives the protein CASSPQGNTEAFF.

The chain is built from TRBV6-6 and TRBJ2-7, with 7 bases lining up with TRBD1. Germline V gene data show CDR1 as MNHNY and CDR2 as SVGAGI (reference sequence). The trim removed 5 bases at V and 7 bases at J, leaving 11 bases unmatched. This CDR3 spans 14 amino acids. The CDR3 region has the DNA TGTGCCAGCAGTCTACCCCACAGGGGATGGGAGCAGTACTTC. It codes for CASSLPHRGWEQYF.

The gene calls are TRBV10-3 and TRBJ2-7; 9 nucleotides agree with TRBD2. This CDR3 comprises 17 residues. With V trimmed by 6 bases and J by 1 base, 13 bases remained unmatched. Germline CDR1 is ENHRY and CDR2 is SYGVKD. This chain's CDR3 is CAISARGRGGSSYEQYF. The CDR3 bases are TGTGCCATCAGCGCTCGTGGGCGGGGGGGTTCTTCCTACGAGCAGTACTTC.

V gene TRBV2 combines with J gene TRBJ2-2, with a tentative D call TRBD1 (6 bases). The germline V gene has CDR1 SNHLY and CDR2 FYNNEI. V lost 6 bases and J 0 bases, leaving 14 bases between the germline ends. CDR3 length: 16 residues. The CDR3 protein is CASRRGSTTNTGELFF. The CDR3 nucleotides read TGTGCCAGCAGGAGGGGGTCCACGACGAACACCGGGGAGCTGTTTTTT.

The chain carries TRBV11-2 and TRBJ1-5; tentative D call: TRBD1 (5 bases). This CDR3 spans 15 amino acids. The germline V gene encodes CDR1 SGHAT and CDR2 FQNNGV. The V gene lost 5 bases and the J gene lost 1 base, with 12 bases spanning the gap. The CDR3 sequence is CASSPNWGSNQPQHF. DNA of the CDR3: TGTGCCAGCAGCCCTAATTGGGGCAGCAATCAGCCCCAGCATTTT. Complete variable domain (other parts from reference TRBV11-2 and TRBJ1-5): EAGVAQSPRYKIIEKRQSVAFWCNPISGHATLYWYQQILGQGPKLLIQFQNNGVVDDSQLPKDRFSAERLKGVDSTLKIQPAKLEDSAVYLCASSPNWGSNQPQHFGDGTRLSIL.

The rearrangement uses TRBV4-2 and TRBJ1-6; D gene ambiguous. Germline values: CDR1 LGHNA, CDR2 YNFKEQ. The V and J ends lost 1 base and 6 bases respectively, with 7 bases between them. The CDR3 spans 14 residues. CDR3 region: CASSQVEANSPLHF. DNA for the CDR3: TGTGCCAGCAGCCAAGTGGAGGCTAATTCACCCCTCCACTTT.

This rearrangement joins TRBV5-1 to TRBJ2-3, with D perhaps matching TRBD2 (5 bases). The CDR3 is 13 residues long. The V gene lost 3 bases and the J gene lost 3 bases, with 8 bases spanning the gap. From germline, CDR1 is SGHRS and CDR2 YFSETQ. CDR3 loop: CASSSTITDTQYF. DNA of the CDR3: TGCGCCAGCAGCTCGACTATTACAGATACGCAGTATTTT.

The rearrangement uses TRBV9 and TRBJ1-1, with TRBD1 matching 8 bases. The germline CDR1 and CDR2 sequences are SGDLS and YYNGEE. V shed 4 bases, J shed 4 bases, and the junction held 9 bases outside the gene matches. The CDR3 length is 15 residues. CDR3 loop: CASSSGLTGGTEAFF. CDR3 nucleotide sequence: TGTGCCAGCAGCTCCGGATTAACAGGGGGCACTGAAGCTTTCTTT.

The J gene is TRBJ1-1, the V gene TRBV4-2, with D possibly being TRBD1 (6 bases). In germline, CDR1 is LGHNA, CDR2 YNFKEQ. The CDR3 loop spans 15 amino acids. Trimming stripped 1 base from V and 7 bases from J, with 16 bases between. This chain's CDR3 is CASSQAETGESEAFF. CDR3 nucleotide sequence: TGTGCCAGCAGCCAAGCCGAGACAGGAGAGAGTGAAGCTTTCTTT.

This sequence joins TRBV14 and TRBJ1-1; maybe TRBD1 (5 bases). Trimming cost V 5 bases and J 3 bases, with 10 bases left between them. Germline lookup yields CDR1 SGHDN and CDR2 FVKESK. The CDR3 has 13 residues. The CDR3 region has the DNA TGTGCCAGCAGCTTTACGACAGACACTGAAGCTTTCTTT. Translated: CASSFTTDTEAFF.